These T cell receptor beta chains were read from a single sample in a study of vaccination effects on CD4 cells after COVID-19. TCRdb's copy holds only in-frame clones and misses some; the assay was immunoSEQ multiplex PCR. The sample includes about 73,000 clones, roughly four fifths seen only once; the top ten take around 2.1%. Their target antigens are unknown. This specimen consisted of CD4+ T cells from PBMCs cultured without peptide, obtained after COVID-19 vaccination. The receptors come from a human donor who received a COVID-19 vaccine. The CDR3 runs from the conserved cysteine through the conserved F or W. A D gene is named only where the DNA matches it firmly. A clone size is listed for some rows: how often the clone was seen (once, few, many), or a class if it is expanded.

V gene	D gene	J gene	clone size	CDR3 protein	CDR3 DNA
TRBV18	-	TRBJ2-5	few	CASSPTVQETQYF	TGTGCCAGCTCACCTACAGTCCAAGAGACCCAGTACTTC
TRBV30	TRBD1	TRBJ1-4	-	CAWSPGQANNEKLFF	TGTGCCTGGAGTCCCGGACAGGCCAATAATGAAAAACTGTTTTTT
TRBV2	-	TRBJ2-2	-	CASKGLDGELFF	TGTGCCAGCAAGGGGTTAGACGGGGAGCTGTTTTTT
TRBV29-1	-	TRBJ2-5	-	CSGRQGGETQYF	TGCAGCGGAAGACAGGGAGGAGAGACCCAGTACTTC
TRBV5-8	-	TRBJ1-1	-	CASPENSEAFF	TGTGCCAGCCCAGAAAACTCTGAAGCTTTCTTT
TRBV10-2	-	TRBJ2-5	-	CASRGGETQYF	TGCGCCAGCAGGGGGGGAGAGACCCAGTACTTC
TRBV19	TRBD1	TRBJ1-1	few	CASRGQMNTEAFF	TGTGCCAGTAGGGGACAGATGAACACTGAAGCTTTCTTT
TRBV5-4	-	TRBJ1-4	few	CASSFSPGTNEKLFF	TGTGCCAGCAGCTTTTCACCAGGGACTAATGAAAAACTGTTTTTT
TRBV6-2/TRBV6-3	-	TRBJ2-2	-	CASSRDSTGELFF	TGTGCCAGCAGCCGTGACAGCACCGGGGAGCTGTTTTTT
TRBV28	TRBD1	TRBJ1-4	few	CASSNRGRDEKLFF	TGTGCCAGCAGCAACAGGGGGCGGGATGAAAAACTGTTTTTT
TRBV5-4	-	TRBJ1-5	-	CASSLGPGNQPQHF	TGTGCCAGCAGCTTAGGTCCGGGAAATCAGCCCCAGCATTTT
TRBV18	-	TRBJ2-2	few	CASSPPSTGGGELFF	TGTGCCAGCTCACCACCATCGACAGGCGGCGGGGAGCTGTTTTTT
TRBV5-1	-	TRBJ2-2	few	CASSLTRVDINTGELFF	TGCGCCAGCAGCCTCACCAGAGTAGACATTAACACCGGGGAGCTGTTTTTT
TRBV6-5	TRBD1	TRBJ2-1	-	CASSPPTGGNEQFF	TGTGCCAGCAGCCCGCCCACAGGGGGTAATGAGCAGTTCTTC
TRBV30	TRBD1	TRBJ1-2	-	CAWQEGASGYGYTF	TGTGCCTGGCAAGAGGGGGCGTCTGGCTATGGCTACACCTTC
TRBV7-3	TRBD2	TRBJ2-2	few	CASSLQRGGYTGELFF	TGTGCCAGCAGCTTACAACGGGGGGGCTACACCGGGGAGCTGTTTTTT
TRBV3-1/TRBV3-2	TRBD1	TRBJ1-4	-	CASSRRGQPEKLFF	TGTGCCAGCAGCCGTCGGGGACAGCCTGAAAAACTGTTTTTT
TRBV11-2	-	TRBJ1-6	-	CASSPRGAGYSPLHF	TGTGCCAGCAGCCCCCGAGGTGCGGGGTATTCACCCCTCCACTTT
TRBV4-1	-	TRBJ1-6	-	CASSPTGTPHNSPLHF	TGCGCCAGCAGTCCAACCGGGACCCCTCATAATTCACCCCTCCACTTT
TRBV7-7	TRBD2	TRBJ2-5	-	CASSLGSGGGQETQYF	TGTGCCAGCAGCTTAGGCTCGGGCGGGGGACAAGAGACCCAGTACTTC
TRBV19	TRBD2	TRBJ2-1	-	CASSRGRENNEQFF	TGTGCCAGTAGTCGAGGGAGGGAGAATAATGAGCAGTTCTTC
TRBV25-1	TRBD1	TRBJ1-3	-	CASSESDRPGNTIYF	TGTGCCAGCAGTGAATCGGACAGGCCCGGAAACACCATATATTTT
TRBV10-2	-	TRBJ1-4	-	CASSPGVLGEKLFF	TGCGCCAGCAGCCCCGGAGTCTTGGGTGAAAAACTGTTTTTT
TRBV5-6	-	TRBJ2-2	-	CASSFRREIGELFF	TGTGCCAGCAGCTTTAGGCGTGAAATCGGGGAGCTGTTTTTT
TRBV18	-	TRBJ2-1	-	CASSPRGAYNEQFF	TGTGCCAGCTCACCACGGGGGGCCTACAATGAGCAGTTCTTC
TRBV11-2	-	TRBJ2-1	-	CASSLVVRGPKAEQFF	TGTGCCAGCAGCTTAGTTGTGCGGGGGCCGAAGGCTGAGCAGTTCTTC
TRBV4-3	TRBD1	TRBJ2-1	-	CASSQDRQGRGEFF	TGCGCCAGCAGCCAAGATAGACAGGGACGAGGGGAGTTCTTC
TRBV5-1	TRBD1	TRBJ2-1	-	CASSQTGDTYNEQFF	TGCGCCAGCAGCCAAACAGGGGACACCTACAATGAGCAGTTCTTC
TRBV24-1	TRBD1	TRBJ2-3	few	CATSDSGQGVTDTQYF	TGTGCCACCAGTGATTCCGGACAGGGTGTTACAGATACGCAGTATTTT
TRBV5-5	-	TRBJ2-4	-	CASSWVWGPGNIQYF	TGTGCCAGCAGCTGGGTTTGGGGTCCTGGAAACATTCAGTACTTC
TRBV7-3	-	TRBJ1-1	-	CASSPMRGGEAFF	TGTGCCAGCAGCCCAATGAGGGGGGGTGAAGCTTTCTTT
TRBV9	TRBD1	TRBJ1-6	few	CASSVDAGGQYNSPLHF	TGTGCCAGCAGCGTAGACGCGGGGGGACAGTATAATTCACCCCTCCACTTT
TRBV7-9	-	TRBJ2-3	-	CASSLDASTDTQYF	TGTGCCAGCAGCTTAGACGCTAGCACAGATACGCAGTATTTT
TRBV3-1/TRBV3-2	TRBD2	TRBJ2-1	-	CASSPYSGGIYNEQFF	TGTGCCAGCAGCCCGTACAGCGGGGGGATTTACAATGAGCAGTTCTTC
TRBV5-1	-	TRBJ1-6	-	CASSLSGDNSPLHF	TGCGCCAGCAGCTTGTCAGGGGATAATTCACCCCTCCACTTT
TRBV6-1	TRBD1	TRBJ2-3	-	CASSEWGQGTDTQYF	TGTGCCAGCAGTGAATGGGGACAGGGAACAGATACGCAGTATTTT
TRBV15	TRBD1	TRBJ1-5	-	CATSRDLRTGVWNQPQHF	TGTGCCACCAGCAGAGATCTCCGGACAGGGGTATGGAATCAGCCCCAGCATTTT
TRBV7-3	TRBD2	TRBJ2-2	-	CASSLTSANTGELFF	TGTGCCAGCAGCCTCACTAGCGCGAACACCGGGGAGCTGTTTTTT
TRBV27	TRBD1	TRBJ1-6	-	CASSRHRGSPEYSPLHF	TGTGCCAGCAGTAGACACAGGGGTTCCCCTGAGTATTCACCCCTCCACTTT
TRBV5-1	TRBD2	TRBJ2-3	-	CASSLMSGGTSTDTQYF	TGCGCCAGCAGCTTGATGAGCGGGGGGACGAGCACAGATACGCAGTATTTT
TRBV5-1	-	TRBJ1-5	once	CASSIYGLGQPQHF	TGCGCCAGCAGCATATACGGGCTGGGACAGCCCCAGCATTTT
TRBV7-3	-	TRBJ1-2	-	CASSLHGGGNYGYTF	TGTGCCAGCAGCTTACATGGAGGAGGGAACTATGGCTACACCTTC
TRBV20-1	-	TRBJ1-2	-	CSARDSYGYTF	TGCAGTGCTAGGGACTCCTATGGCTACACCTTC
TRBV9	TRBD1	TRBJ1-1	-	CASSVGPGQGQNTEAFF	TGTGCCAGCAGCGTAGGCCCGGGACAGGGACAGAACACTGAAGCTTTCTTT
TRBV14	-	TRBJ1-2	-	CASSPRHDYGYTF	TGTGCCAGCAGCCCTCGACACGACTATGGCTACACCTTC
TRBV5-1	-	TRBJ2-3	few	CASRTGLGDTQYF	TGCGCCAGCCGAACTGGGCTGGGAGATACGCAGTATTTT
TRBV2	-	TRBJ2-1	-	CASSSNRDYNEQFF	TGTGCCAGCAGTTCAAACAGGGACTACAATGAGCAGTTCTTC
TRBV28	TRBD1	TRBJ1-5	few	CASRRDRPSNQPQHF	TGTGCCAGCAGGCGGGACAGGCCTAGCAATCAGCCCCAGCATTTT
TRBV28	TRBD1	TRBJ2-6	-	CASSPRTGRPGANVLTF	TGTGCCAGCAGTCCACGGACAGGTCGCCCTGGGGCCAACGTCCTGACTTTC
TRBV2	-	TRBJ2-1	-	CASSGGGYNEQFF	TGTGCCAGCAGTGGGGGTGGATACAATGAGCAGTTCTTC
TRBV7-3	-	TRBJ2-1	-	CASSSGPADYNEQFF	TGTGCCAGCAGCTCCGGGCCGGCCGACTACAATGAGCAGTTCTTC
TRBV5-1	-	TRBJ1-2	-	CASSQRSDHGYTF	TGCGCCAGCAGCCAGCGGTCGGACCATGGCTACACCTTC